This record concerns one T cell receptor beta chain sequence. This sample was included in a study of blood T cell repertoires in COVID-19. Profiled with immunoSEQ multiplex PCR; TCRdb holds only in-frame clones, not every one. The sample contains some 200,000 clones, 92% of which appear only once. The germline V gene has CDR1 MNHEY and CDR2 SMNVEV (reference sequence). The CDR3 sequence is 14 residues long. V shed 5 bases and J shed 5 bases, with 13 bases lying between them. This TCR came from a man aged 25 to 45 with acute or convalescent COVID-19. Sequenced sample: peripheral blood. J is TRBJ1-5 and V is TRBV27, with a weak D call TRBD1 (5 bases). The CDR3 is CASSAYGGHQPQHF. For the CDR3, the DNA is TGTGCCAGCAGTGCGTACGGGGGTCATCAGCCCCAGCATTTT.